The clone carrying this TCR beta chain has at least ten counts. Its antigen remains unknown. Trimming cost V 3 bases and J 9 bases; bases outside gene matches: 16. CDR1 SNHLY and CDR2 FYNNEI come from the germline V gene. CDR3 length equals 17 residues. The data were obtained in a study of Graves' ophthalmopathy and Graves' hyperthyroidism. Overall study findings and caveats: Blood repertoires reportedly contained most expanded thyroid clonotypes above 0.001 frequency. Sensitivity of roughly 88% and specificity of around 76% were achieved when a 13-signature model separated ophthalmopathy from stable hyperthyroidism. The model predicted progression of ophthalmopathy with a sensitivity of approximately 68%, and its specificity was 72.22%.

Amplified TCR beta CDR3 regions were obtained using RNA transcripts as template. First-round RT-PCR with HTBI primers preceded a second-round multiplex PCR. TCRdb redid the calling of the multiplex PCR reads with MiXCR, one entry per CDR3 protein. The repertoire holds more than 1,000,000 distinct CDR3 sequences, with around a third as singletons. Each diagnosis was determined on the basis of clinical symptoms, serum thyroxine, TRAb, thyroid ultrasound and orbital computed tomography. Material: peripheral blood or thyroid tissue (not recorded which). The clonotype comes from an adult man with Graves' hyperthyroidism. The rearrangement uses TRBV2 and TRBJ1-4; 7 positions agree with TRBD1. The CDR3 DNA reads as TGTGCCAGCAGTGATAGACAGGGAGCGGGGATAATGAAAAAACTGTTTTTT. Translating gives CASSDRQGAGIMKKLFF.